This TCR beta chain was identified during a study of T cells in Graves' hyperthyroidism and ophthalmopathy. About the research overall: Pretreatment peripheral blood was obtained at initial diagnosis. Study-wide results and limits: Blood samples included most of the expanded thyroid clonotypes exceeding 0.001.

Trimming shortened V by 4 bases and J by 3 bases, and 19 bases separated the two germline ends. This CDR3 spans 16 amino acids. The germline V gene has CDR1 SGHRS and CDR2 YFSETQ. The investigators amplified TCR beta CDR3 regions from RNA transcripts. Primed by the HTBI set, a first-round RT-PCR was run on the TCR CDR3. TCRdb re-derived calls from the multiplex PCR reads in MiXCR, one entry per CDR3 protein. The top ten clones hold roughly 15% of a sample with over 200,000 distinct CDR3 sequences, roughly 15% of them seen once. On this clonotype itself: Its antigen is unidentified.

The chain employs TRBV5-1 and TRBJ1-1; tentative D call: TRBD1 (6 bases). This sequence originates from a woman aged 35 to 49 with Graves' hyperthyroidism that later progressed to Graves' ophthalmopathy. The sample comprised blood. Written as DNA, the CDR3 is TGCGCCAGCAGCCGGACAGCCCGGATTGGGGACACTGAAGCTTTCTTT. This gives the protein CASSRTARIGDTEAFF.